Listed below are T cell receptor beta chains from one sample, sequenced in a study of cytomegalovirus exposure and HLA in healthy donors. Clones were sequenced by immunoSEQ multiplex PCR, and TCRdb holds only the in-frame ones, with some missing. The table includes some 140,000 clones, approximately 80% detected once. The source material was PBMCs. These receptors all come from a man aged 25 to 45 in good health and CMV-seropositive. CDR3s include the opening cysteine and the closing phenylalanine or tryptophan. D genes are given only for firm matches. The size entry is marked missing in some rows and otherwise reads once, few, many or a size class.

CDR3nt: TGTGCCAGCGGCCGGACAGAAGAGACCCAGTACTTC
CDR3aa: CASGRTEETQYF
j_gene: TRBJ2-5
v_gene: TRBV11-2
abundance: .
d_gene: .

CDR3nt: TGTGCCAGCAGATCCTTGACAGGGGGCGTTTTCTTC
CDR3aa: CASRSLTGGVFF
j_gene: TRBJ2-7
v_gene: TRBV6-5
abundance: .
d_gene: TRBD1

CDR3nt: TGTGCCAGCAGCCGACAGGGGGGCACTGAAGCTTTCTTT
CDR3aa: CASSRQGGTEAFF
j_gene: TRBJ1-1
v_gene: TRBV14
abundance: once
d_gene: TRBD1

CDR3nt: TGTGCCAGCAGCCCGACCGTTGGCGGGCTCACAGATACGCAGTATTTT
CDR3aa: CASSPTVGGLTDTQYF
j_gene: TRBJ2-3
v_gene: TRBV7-9
abundance: .
d_gene: .

CDR3nt: TGTGCCAGCAGCCCAAGACTAATTAACGAGCAGTACTTC
CDR3aa: CASSPRLINEQYF
j_gene: TRBJ2-7
v_gene: TRBV7-8
abundance: few
d_gene: .

CDR3nt: TGTGCCAGCAGCTCCGACACCAATCAGCCCCAGCATTTT
CDR3aa: CASSSDTNQPQHF
j_gene: TRBJ1-5
v_gene: TRBV7-8
abundance: .
d_gene: .

CDR3nt: TGTGCCATCAGTGAGGTGCGGGAGTTAGACAATGAGCAGTTCTTC
CDR3aa: CAISEVRELDNEQFF
j_gene: TRBJ2-1
v_gene: TRBV10-3
abundance: .
d_gene: TRBD2

CDR3nt: TGTGCCAGCAGCTCCCCCGGGACTACCAGCACAGATACGCAGTATTTT
CDR3aa: CASSSPGTTSTDTQYF
j_gene: TRBJ2-3
v_gene: TRBV7-9
abundance: .
d_gene: TRBD2

CDR3nt: TGTGCCAGCAGCAGGACAGGAACCTACGAGCAGTACTTC
CDR3aa: CASSRTGTYEQYF
j_gene: TRBJ2-7
v_gene: TRBV7-9
abundance: .
d_gene: TRBD1

CDR3nt: TGTGCCAGTATCAGCGGAGACTCCTACAATGAGCAGTTCTTC
CDR3aa: CASISGDSYNEQFF
j_gene: TRBJ2-1
v_gene: TRBV28
abundance: .
d_gene: .

CDR3nt: TGTGCCACCAGCATCGGGGGGGGAGATACGCAGTATTTT
CDR3aa: CATSIGGGDTQYF
j_gene: TRBJ2-3
v_gene: TRBV15
abundance: .
d_gene: TRBD2

CDR3nt: TGTGCCAGTAGCTGGCAGGGGGCAAGAAATTCACCCCTCCACTTT
CDR3aa: CASSWQGARNSPLHF
j_gene: TRBJ1-6
v_gene: TRBV19
abundance: few
d_gene: TRBD1

CDR3nt: TGTGCCAGCAGCTTGCGGGCGGGACAGGGGAACGACGAGCAGTACTTC
CDR3aa: CASSLRAGQGNDEQYF
j_gene: TRBJ2-7
v_gene: TRBV7-8
abundance: .
d_gene: TRBD1

CDR3nt: TGTGCCAGCAGCTTAGGGGCTACCGACTACGAGCAGTACTTC
CDR3aa: CASSLGATDYEQYF
j_gene: TRBJ2-7
v_gene: TRBV7-8
abundance: .
d_gene: .

CDR3nt: TGTGCCAGCAGCCCGGGACAGCGCACAGATACGCAGTATTTT
CDR3aa: CASSPGQRTDTQYF
j_gene: TRBJ2-3
v_gene: TRBV5-5
abundance: .
d_gene: TRBD1

CDR3nt: TGTGCCAGCAGCTTAGATGGGGGACTAGCAACAGATACGCAGTATTTT
CDR3aa: CASSLDGGLATDTQYF
j_gene: TRBJ2-3
v_gene: TRBV11-2
abundance: few
d_gene: TRBD2

CDR3nt: TGTGCCAGCAGCTTAGGACAGGCCTTCTCCTACGAGCAGTACTTC
CDR3aa: CASSLGQAFSYEQYF
j_gene: TRBJ2-7
v_gene: TRBV7-8
abundance: .
d_gene: .

CDR3nt: TGTGCCAGCAGCGACCGACAGGGGGCGATCGGATACGAGCAGTACTTC
CDR3aa: CASSDRQGAIGYEQYF
j_gene: TRBJ2-7
v_gene: TRBV5-5
abundance: once
d_gene: TRBD1

CDR3nt: TGTGCCAGCAGTTACCAGGGTCCGAATTCACCCCTCCACTTT
CDR3aa: CASSYQGPNSPLHF
j_gene: TRBJ1-6
v_gene: TRBV6-6
abundance: .
d_gene: .

CDR3nt: TGCGCCAGCAGCCGGGGACAGGGTTATTCCTACGAGCAGTACTTC
CDR3aa: CASSRGQGYSYEQYF
j_gene: TRBJ2-7
v_gene: TRBV5-1
abundance: .
d_gene: TRBD1

CDR3nt: TGTGCCAGCAGATGGAGGACTAGCGCGATGATACCCTACGAGCAGTACTTC
CDR3aa: CASRWRTSAMIPYEQYF
j_gene: TRBJ2-7
v_gene: TRBV28
abundance: .
d_gene: TRBD2

CDR3nt: TGTGCCAGCAGCGTAGGCGGAACCTACGAGCAGTACTTC
CDR3aa: CASSVGGTYEQYF
j_gene: TRBJ2-7
v_gene: TRBV9
abundance: once
d_gene: .

CDR3nt: TGTGCCAGCAGCTACCGAATACAGGGGGAGGTTGGGGAGACCCAGTACTTC
CDR3aa: CASSYRIQGEVGETQYF
j_gene: TRBJ2-5
v_gene: TRBV7-9
abundance: .
d_gene: TRBD1

CDR3nt: TGTGCCAGCAGCCGCCTAGCGGGAGGGGGCACCGGGGAGCTGTTTTTT
CDR3aa: CASSRLAGGGTGELFF
j_gene: TRBJ2-2
v_gene: TRBV4-2
abundance: .
d_gene: TRBD2

CDR3nt: TGTGCCAGCAGCTTAGGACTAGCGGGAGTGACAGATACGCAGTATTTT
CDR3aa: CASSLGLAGVTDTQYF
j_gene: TRBJ2-3
v_gene: TRBV11-2
abundance: .
d_gene: TRBD2

CDR3nt: TGCGCCAGCAGCTTGGCCGGGACAGCTGGAAACACCATATATTTT
CDR3aa: CASSLAGTAGNTIYF
j_gene: TRBJ1-3
v_gene: TRBV5-1
abundance: .
d_gene: TRBD1

CDR3nt: TGCAGTGCCCCAGGGAATGAGCAGTTCTTC
CDR3aa: CSAPGNEQFF
j_gene: TRBJ2-1
v_gene: TRBV20-1
abundance: .
d_gene: .

CDR3nt: TGTGCCAGCAGTTACTCAGGGGGGGGAGCGAATCAGCCCCAGCATTTT
CDR3aa: CASSYSGGGANQPQHF
j_gene: TRBJ1-5
v_gene: TRBV6-6
abundance: .
d_gene: .

CDR3nt: TGTGCCAGCAGCTTAGCCGGGACTAGCGGGAGGGCCAATGAGCAGTTCTTC
CDR3aa: CASSLAGTSGRANEQFF
j_gene: TRBJ2-1
v_gene: TRBV11-3
abundance: .
d_gene: TRBD2

CDR3nt: TGTGCCAGCAGTATACAGGGGGCCACAGATACGCAGTATTTT
CDR3aa: CASSIQGATDTQYF
j_gene: TRBJ2-3
v_gene: TRBV7-2
abundance: .
d_gene: TRBD1

CDR3nt: TGTGCCAGCAGCCCGGGACTAGCGGGAGGCCAAGAGACCCAGTACTTC
CDR3aa: CASSPGLAGGQETQYF
j_gene: TRBJ2-5
v_gene: TRBV7-2
abundance: .
d_gene: TRBD2

CDR3nt: TGTGCCTGGAGATCGGGGCAGGGGATCTTTGATGAGCAGTTCTTC
CDR3aa: CAWRSGQGIFDEQFF
j_gene: TRBJ2-1
v_gene: TRBV30
abundance: once
d_gene: .

CDR3nt: TGTGCCAGCAGCTCCCGACAGGGCGATTCACCCCTCCACTTT
CDR3aa: CASSSRQGDSPLHF
j_gene: TRBJ1-6
v_gene: TRBV9
abundance: .
d_gene: TRBD1

CDR3nt: TGTGCCAGCAGCCCGGGGTGGACCGGGGAGCTGTTTTTT
CDR3aa: CASSPGWTGELFF
j_gene: TRBJ2-2
v_gene: TRBV27
abundance: .
d_gene: .

CDR3nt: TGCAGCGTCCTCCCCGGGCTAGCGGGTTCTAGCACAGATACGCAGTATTTT
CDR3aa: CSVLPGLAGSSTDTQYF
j_gene: TRBJ2-3
v_gene: TRBV29-1
abundance: .
d_gene: TRBD2

CDR3nt: TGTGCCAGCTCACCCGACACCTACGAGCAGTACTTC
CDR3aa: CASSPDTYEQYF
j_gene: TRBJ2-7
v_gene: TRBV18
abundance: .
d_gene: .

CDR3nt: TGTGCCAGCAGCGGACCTTACAGTTGTGGGCAGTTCTTC
CDR3aa: CASSGPYSCGQFF
j_gene: TRBJ2-1
v_gene: TRBV9
abundance: .
d_gene: .

CDR3nt: TGCAGTGCTAGAGATAGCAGCGAGCAGTTCTTC
CDR3aa: CSARDSSEQFF
j_gene: TRBJ2-1
v_gene: TRBV20-1
abundance: .
d_gene: .

CDR3nt: TGTGCCAGCAGCGTAGTTGGGGCGGGAGTGGATGAGCAGTTCTTC
CDR3aa: CASSVVGAGVDEQFF
j_gene: TRBJ2-1
v_gene: TRBV9
abundance: .
d_gene: TRBD2

CDR3nt: TGTGCCAGCAGCTTGGTGGAGCGTCAACAAGAGACCCAGTACTTC
CDR3aa: CASSLVERQQETQYF
j_gene: TRBJ2-5
v_gene: TRBV5-6
abundance: .
d_gene: .

CDR3nt: TGTGCCAGCTCATCAGGGGGCACTCAGCCCCAGCATTTT
CDR3aa: CASSSGGTQPQHF
j_gene: TRBJ1-5
v_gene: TRBV18
abundance: .
d_gene: TRBD1

CDR3nt: TGTGCCAGCTCACCATTGGAACCGGGCGGAGGCACTGAAGCTTTCTTT
CDR3aa: CASSPLEPGGGTEAFF
j_gene: TRBJ1-1
v_gene: TRBV18
abundance: .
d_gene: .

CDR3nt: TGTGCCAGCAATTTCGGGAACGGACTCTATGAAGCTTTCTTT
CDR3aa: CASNFGNGLYEAFF
j_gene: TRBJ1-1
v_gene: TRBV6-1
abundance: once
d_gene: .

CDR3nt: TGTGCCAGCAGCAGGTCCGGGGGGGGGAACCCTTACGAGCAGTACTTC
CDR3aa: CASSRSGGGNPYEQYF
j_gene: TRBJ2-7
v_gene: TRBV9
abundance: .
d_gene: TRBD2

CDR3nt: TGCAGCTTGAAACTAGCGGGAGCAGCCGCAGATACGCAGTATTTT
CDR3aa: CSLKLAGAAADTQYF
j_gene: TRBJ2-3
v_gene: TRBV29-1
abundance: .
d_gene: TRBD2

CDR3nt: TGTGCCAGCAATTCTGCCAGGGGCGGGACCGGGGAGCTGTTTTTT
CDR3aa: CASNSARGGTGELFF
j_gene: TRBJ2-2
v_gene: TRBV28
abundance: few
d_gene: .

CDR3nt: TGTGCCACCGGGACTAGCGGGACCTCCTACAATGAGCAGTTCTTC
CDR3aa: CATGTSGTSYNEQFF
j_gene: TRBJ2-1
v_gene: TRBV10-3
abundance: .
d_gene: TRBD2

CDR3nt: TGTACCAGCAGCCCCCGGGGGAGATCTAGCACAGATACGCAGTATTTT
CDR3aa: CTSSPRGRSSTDTQYF
j_gene: TRBJ2-3
v_gene: TRBV5-6
abundance: .
d_gene: .

CDR3nt: TGCGCCAGCAGTGAGTCGATCTACAGGGTGAACACTGAAGCTTTCTTT
CDR3aa: CASSESIYRVNTEAFF
j_gene: TRBJ1-1
v_gene: TRBV10-2
abundance: .
d_gene: .

CDR3nt: TGTGCCAGCAGTAATCGGGGGGGCTACGAGCAGTACTTC
CDR3aa: CASSNRGGYEQYF
j_gene: TRBJ2-7
v_gene: TRBV7-8
abundance: .
d_gene: TRBD2

CDR3nt: TGTGCCAGCAGCAAAGCAAGGGTAGGACAGGGGATGTCTGGGGCCAACGTCCTGACTTTC
CDR3aa: CASSKARVGQGMSGANVLTF
j_gene: TRBJ2-6
v_gene: TRBV21-1
abundance: few
d_gene: .

CDR3nt: TGTGCCAGCAGCGCCGGGACTAGCGTAGAGACCCAGTACTTC
CDR3aa: CASSAGTSVETQYF
j_gene: TRBJ2-5
v_gene: TRBV9
abundance: .
d_gene: TRBD2

CDR3nt: TGTGCCAGCAGCCAAGGACAGCAAAACAATGAGCAGTTCTTC
CDR3aa: CASSQGQQNNEQFF
j_gene: TRBJ2-1
v_gene: TRBV4-2
abundance: .
d_gene: .

CDR3nt: TGTGCCAGTAGTATATCCTGGGAGGGGCCCCAGCATTTT
CDR3aa: CASSISWEGPQHF
j_gene: TRBJ1-5
v_gene: TRBV19
abundance: once
d_gene: .

CDR3nt: TGTGCCAGCAGTTACAACGGGGGGCTAGAGACCCAGTACTTC
CDR3aa: CASSYNGGLETQYF
j_gene: TRBJ2-5
v_gene: TRBV6-5
abundance: .
d_gene: .

CDR3nt: TGTGCCAGCAGTCCGGGACTAGGGAGTTCTAATGAGCAGTTCTTC
CDR3aa: CASSPGLGSSNEQFF
j_gene: TRBJ2-1
v_gene: TRBV2
abundance: once
d_gene: TRBD2